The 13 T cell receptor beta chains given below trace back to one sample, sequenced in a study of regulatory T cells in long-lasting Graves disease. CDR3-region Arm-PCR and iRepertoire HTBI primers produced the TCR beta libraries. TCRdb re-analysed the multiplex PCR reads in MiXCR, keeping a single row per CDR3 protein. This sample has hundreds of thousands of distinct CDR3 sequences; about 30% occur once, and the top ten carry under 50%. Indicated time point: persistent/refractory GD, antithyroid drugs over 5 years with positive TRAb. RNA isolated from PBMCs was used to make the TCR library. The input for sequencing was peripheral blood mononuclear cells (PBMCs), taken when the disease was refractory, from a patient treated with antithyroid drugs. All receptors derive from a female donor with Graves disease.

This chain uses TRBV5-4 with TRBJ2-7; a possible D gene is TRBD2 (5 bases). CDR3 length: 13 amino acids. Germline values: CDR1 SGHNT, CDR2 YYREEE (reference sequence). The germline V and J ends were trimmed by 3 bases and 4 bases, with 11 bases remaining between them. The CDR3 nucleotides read TGTGCCAGCAGCTCCGGGAAGGCTTACGAGCAGTACTTC. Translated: CASSSGKAYEQYF.

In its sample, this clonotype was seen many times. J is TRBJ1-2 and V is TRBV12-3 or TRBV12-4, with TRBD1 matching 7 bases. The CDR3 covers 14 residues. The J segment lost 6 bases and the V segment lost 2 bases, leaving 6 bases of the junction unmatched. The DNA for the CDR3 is TGTGCCAGCAGTTTATTCGACAGGGACCATGGCTACACCTTC. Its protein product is CASSLFDRDHGYTF.

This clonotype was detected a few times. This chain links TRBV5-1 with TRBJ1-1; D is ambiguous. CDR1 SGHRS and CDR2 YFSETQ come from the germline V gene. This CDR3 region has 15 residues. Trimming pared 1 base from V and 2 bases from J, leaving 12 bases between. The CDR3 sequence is CASSLLQPSNTEAFF. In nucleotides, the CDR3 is TGCGCCAGCAGCTTGTTACAGCCAAGCAACACTGAAGCTTTCTTT.

For the CDR3, the DNA is TGTGCCAGTAGTATAACGGGAACAACTAATGAAAAACTGTTTTTT. Translated, it gives CASSITGTTNEKLFF. This chain uses TRBV19 with TRBJ1-4; D not certain. V was pared by 2 bases and J by 0 bases, with 7 bases between. CDR3 length: 15 residues. Germline lookup yields CDR1 LNHDA and CDR2 SQIVND (reference sequence).

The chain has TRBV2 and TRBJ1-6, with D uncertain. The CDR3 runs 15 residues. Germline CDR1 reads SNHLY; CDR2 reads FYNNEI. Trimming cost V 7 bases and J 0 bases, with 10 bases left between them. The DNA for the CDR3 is TGTGCCAGCATTTCTTCGGTCTCCTATAATTCACCCCTCCACTTT. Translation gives CASISSVSYNSPLHF.

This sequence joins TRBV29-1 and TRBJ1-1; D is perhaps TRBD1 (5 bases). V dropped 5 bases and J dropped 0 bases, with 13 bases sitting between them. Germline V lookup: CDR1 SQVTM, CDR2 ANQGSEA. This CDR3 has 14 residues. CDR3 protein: CSVLETAMNTEAFF. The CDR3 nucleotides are TGCAGCGTTCTTGAGACAGCAATGAACACTGAAGCTTTCTTT.

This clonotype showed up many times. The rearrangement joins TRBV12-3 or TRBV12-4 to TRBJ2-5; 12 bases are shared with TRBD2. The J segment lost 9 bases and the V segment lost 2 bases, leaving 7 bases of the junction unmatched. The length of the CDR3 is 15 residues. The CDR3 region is CASSLSRLAGVAQYF. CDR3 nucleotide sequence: TGTGCCAGCAGTTTATCGCGACTAGCGGGAGTGGCCCAGTACTTC.

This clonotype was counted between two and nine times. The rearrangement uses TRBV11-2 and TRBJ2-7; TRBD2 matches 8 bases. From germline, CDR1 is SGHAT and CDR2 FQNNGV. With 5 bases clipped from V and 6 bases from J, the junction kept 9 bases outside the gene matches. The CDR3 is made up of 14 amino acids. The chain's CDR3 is CASSPTSARGEQYF. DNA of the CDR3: TGTGCCAGCAGCCCGACTAGCGCAAGGGGCGAGCAGTACTTC.

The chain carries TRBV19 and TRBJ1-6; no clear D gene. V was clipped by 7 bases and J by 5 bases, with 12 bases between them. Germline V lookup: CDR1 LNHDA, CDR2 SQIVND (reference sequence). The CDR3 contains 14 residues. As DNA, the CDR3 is TGTGCCAGTAAGGGAAAAACAGATAATTCACCCCTCCACTTT. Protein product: CASKGKTDNSPLHF.

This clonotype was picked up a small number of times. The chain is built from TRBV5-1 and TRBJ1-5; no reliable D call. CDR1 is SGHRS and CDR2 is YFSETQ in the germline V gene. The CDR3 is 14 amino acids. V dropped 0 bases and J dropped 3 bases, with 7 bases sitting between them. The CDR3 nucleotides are TGCGCCAGCAGCTTGGCAACACTCAATCAGCCCCAGCATTTT. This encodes CASSLATLNQPQHF.

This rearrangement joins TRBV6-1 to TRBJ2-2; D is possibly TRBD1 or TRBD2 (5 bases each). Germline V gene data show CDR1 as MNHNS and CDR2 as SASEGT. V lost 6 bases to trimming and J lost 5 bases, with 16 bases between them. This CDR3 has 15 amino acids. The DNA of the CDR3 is TGTGCCAGCAGGGCTACTGGTTGGGGGACCGGGGAGCTGTTTTTT. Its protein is CASRATGWGTGELFF.

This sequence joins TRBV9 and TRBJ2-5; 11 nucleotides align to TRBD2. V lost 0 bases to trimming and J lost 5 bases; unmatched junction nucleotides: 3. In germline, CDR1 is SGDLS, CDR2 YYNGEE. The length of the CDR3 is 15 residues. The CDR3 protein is CASSVASGRLETQYF. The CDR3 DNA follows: TGTGCCAGCAGCGTAGCTAGCGGGAGGTTGGAGACCCAGTACTTC.

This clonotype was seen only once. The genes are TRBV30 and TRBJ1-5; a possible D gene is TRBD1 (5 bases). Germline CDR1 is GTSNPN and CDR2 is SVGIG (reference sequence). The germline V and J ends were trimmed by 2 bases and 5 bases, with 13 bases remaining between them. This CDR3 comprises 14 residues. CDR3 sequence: CAWSKDTYYQPQHF. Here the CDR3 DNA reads TGTGCCTGGAGTAAGGACACTTATTATCAGCCCCAGCATTTT.